These 29 T cell receptor beta chains were all obtained from the same sample, sequenced in a study of shared clonotypes between healthy human individuals. The repertoire was sequenced with immunoSEQ multiplex PCR; TCRdb's copy has only in-frame clones and lacks some. The sample comprises 2.3 million or so clones, 80% to 95% of which are singletons, and about 0.39% rests with the top ten. Sequenced sample: naive CD4+ T cells from PBMCs. The subset here: CD45RA+ positively selected. The receptors shown here come from a man aged 18 to 30 in good health. Some clones in this sample may be carry-over from other donors' samples.

V and J are TRBV28 and TRBJ2-7; D unclear. The V gene's germline CDR1 is MDHEN and CDR2 SYDVKM. V lost 6 bases and J 3 bases, leaving 9 bases between the germline ends. The length of the CDR3 is 12 residues. In nucleotides, the CDR3 is TGTGCCAGCAGGATGACGTTCTACGAGCAGTACTTC. Its protein product is CASRMTFYEQYF.

In its sample, this clone was seen once. CDR3 loop: CASQKSGFISGRGGEQYF. The CDR3 nucleotides are TGTGCCAGCCAGAAGTCCGGATTTATAAGCGGGAGGGGTGGTGAGCAGTACTTC. The chain joins TRBV28 to TRBJ2-7; 10 nucleotides line up with TRBD2. Per the germline V gene, CDR1 is MDHEN and CDR2 is SYDVKM. This CDR3 has 18 residues. Trimming took 8 bases from V and 7 from J; bases not matched to a gene: 23.

This clone was seen once. The rearrangement uses TRBV28 and TRBJ1-3; no firm D call. V was cut by 8 bases and J by 0 bases, with 8 bases left in between. The germline CDR1 and CDR2 sequences are MDHEN and SYDVKM. This CDR3 is 13 amino acids long. In nucleotides, the CDR3 is TGTGCCAGCTTCCCAGTCTCTGGAAACACCATATATTTT. It yields the protein CASFPVSGNTIYF.

This sequence joins TRBV18 and TRBJ2-7; D is possibly TRBD1 (6 bases). This CDR3 is 14 amino acids long. Trimming removed 6 bases from V and 1 base from J, with 13 bases in between. Germline V gives CDR1 KGHSH, CDR2 LQKENI. CDR3 coding DNA: TGTGCCAGCTCCCGCAACAGGGCTTCCTACGAGCAGTACTTC. Translating gives CASSRNRASYEQYF.

This sequence joins TRBV29-1 and TRBJ1-5; no firm D call. Germline CDR1 SQVTM, CDR2 ANQGSEA. There are 13 residues in the CDR3. V was pared by 5 bases and J by 3 bases, with 11 bases between. The CDR3 DNA reads as TGCAGCGTTCAAACGGCCTTCAATCAGCCCCAGCATTTT. As protein: CSVQTAFNQPQHF.

This clone was detected once. The chain combines TRBV19 with TRBJ1-5; 8 bases agree with TRBD1. Germline CDR1 reads LNHDA; CDR2 reads SQIVND (reference sequence). J was trimmed by 4 bases and V by 3 bases; bases with no gene match: 8. The CDR3 contains 16 residues. The CDR3 nucleotides are TGTGCCAGTAGTATCCACCAGACAGGGGCTAATCAGCCCCAGCATTTT. Translated, it gives CASSIHQTGANQPQHF. Drawing the rest from reference TRBV19 and TRBJ1-5, the complete variable domain is DGGITQSPKYLFRKEGQNVTLSCEQNLNHDAMYWYRQDPGQGLRLIYYSQIVNDFQKGDIAEGYSVSREKKESFPLTVTSAQKNPTAFYLCASSIHQTGANQPQHFGDGTRLSIL.

The chain carries TRBV28 and TRBJ1-2, with D uncertain. Looked up from germline, CDR1 is MDHEN and CDR2 is SYDVKM. The CDR3 is made up of 14 amino acids. The germline V and J ends were trimmed by 6 bases and 4 bases, with 15 bases remaining between them. CDR3 DNA: TGTGCCAGCAGCAACCCCCGGGGATCCTATGGCTACACCTTC. Translated, it gives CASSNPRGSYGYTF.

This clone was detected only once. The junction and the germline gene differ at one end; a read error may be behind it. The CDR3 here is CASSLEAPRGNLFYEQYF. Here the CDR3 DNA reads TGTGCCAGCAGCCTAGAAGCCCCCAGGGGGAATCTTTTCTACGAGCAGTACTTC. The chain links TRBV11-2 to TRBJ2-7, with 7 bases lining up with TRBD1. This CDR3 contains 18 residues. Germline V lookup: CDR1 SGHAT, CDR2 FQNNGV.

The rearrangement uses TRBV6-1 and TRBJ2-1; 12 bases match TRBD2. The CDR3 has 17 residues. The V segment lost 4 bases and the J segment 4 bases; nucleotides outside the gene matches: 8. The germline gives CDR1 MNHNS, CDR2 SASEGT. CDR3 coding DNA: TGTGCCAGCAGTGTGCGTACGGGACTAGCGGGTTACAATGAGCAGTTCTTC. Protein product: CASSVRTGLAGYNEQFF.

This clone has only one observation. The CDR3 nucleotides are TGTGCCAGCAGCCTCCTAGCGGCCTACAATGAGCAGTTCTTC. Translating gives CASSLLAAYNEQFF. The rearrangement uses TRBV27 and TRBJ2-1, with 7 bases fitting TRBD2. The J segment lost 2 bases and the V segment lost 6 bases, leaving 4 bases of the junction unmatched. CDR3 length: 14 residues. In germline, CDR1 is MNHEY, CDR2 SMNVEV (reference sequence).

The V call is TRBV5-3, the J call TRBJ1-2; D gene ambiguous. TRBV5-3 falls under the ORF class, with uncertain function. Trimming pared 1 base from V and 4 bases from J, leaving 8 bases between. The CDR3 runs to 13 residues. The CDR3 sequence: CARSLPGGYGYTF. As DNA, the CDR3 is TGTGCCAGAAGCTTGCCGGGCGGCTATGGCTACACCTTC.

This sequence joins TRBV28 and TRBJ1-1; D gene uncertain. The CDR3 runs to 11 residues. Trimming took 6 bases from V and 5 from J, leaving 7 bases between them. Germline V lookup: CDR1 MDHEN, CDR2 SYDVKM. The CDR3, as DNA: TGTGCCAGCAGAGGGTGGACTGAAGCTTTCTTT. This translates into CASRGWTEAFF.

The chain is built from TRBV30 and TRBJ2-3, with 7 bases aligning to TRBD2. The CDR3 runs 15 residues. After removal of 1 base from V and 0 bases from J, the junction contained 4 bases not matched to a gene. The germline V gene encodes CDR1 GTSNPN and CDR2 SVGIG (reference sequence). In DNA form, the CDR3 reads TGTGCCTGGAGTGGGGATAGCGGGAGCACAGATACGCAGTATTTT. It is translated as CAWSGDSGSTDTQYF.

V and J are TRBV27 and TRBJ2-3; D might be TRBD2 (6 bases). With 2 bases removed from V and 4 bases from J, the gap between germline ends came to 10 bases. CDR1 MNHEY and CDR2 SMNVEV come from the germline V gene (reference sequence). The CDR3 length is 14 residues. The CDR3 DNA follows: TGTGCCAGCAGTTTAAGGCTAGCGTCAGATACGCAGTATTTT. Amino acid sequence: CASSLRLASDTQYF.

This clone was counted once. This rearrangement joins TRBV25-1 to TRBJ1-4, with D perhaps TRBD1 (5 bases). Germline CDR1 is MGHDK and CDR2 is SYGVNS. V gave up 8 bases and J gave up 10 bases, with 20 bases separating them. The CDR3 spans 14 residues. CDR3 residues: CASGGREGYGKLFF. CDR3 DNA sequence: TGTGCCAGCGGGGGTCGGGAGGGTTATGGAAAACTGTTTTTT.

Here the CDR3 DNA reads TGTGCCAGTTTAAATTCAGATACGCAGTATTTT. Translated: CASLNSDTQYF. The V call is TRBV19, the J call TRBJ2-3, with D hard to call. V lost 8 bases to trimming and J lost 4 bases, with 7 bases between them. This CDR3 contains 11 residues. From germline, CDR1 is LNHDA and CDR2 SQIVND (reference sequence).

The chain combines TRBV29-1 with TRBJ1-2; TRBD1 matches at 9 bases. V was pared by 7 bases and J by 4 bases, with 10 bases of the junction left unmatched. CDR3 size: 14 residues. Looked up from germline, CDR1 is SQVTM and CDR2 is ANQGSEA. The CDR3 spells CSDLSDRGLYGYTF. The CDR3 coding sequence is TGCAGCGACCTGTCGGACAGGGGACTCTATGGCTACACCTTC.

V and J are TRBV7-2 and TRBJ2-2; TRBD2 aligns across 10 bases. Germline V lookup: CDR1 SGHTA, CDR2 FQGNSA. The CDR3 sequence is 15 residues long. V was clipped by 1 base and J by 7 bases; unmatched bases: 3. CDR3 sequence reads: CASSLVIAGGGELFF. The CDR3 coding sequence is TGTGCCAGCAGCTTAGTTATAGCGGGAGGCGGGGAGCTGTTTTTT.

The chain recombines TRBV19 with TRBJ1-5, with D maybe TRBD1 (5 bases). This CDR3 has 16 amino acids. With 7 bases removed from V and 0 bases from J, the gap between germline ends came to 16 bases. CDR1 and CDR2 from the germline V gene are LNHDA and SQIVND (reference sequence). CDR3 in DNA: TGTGCCAGTAAGCCACTCCAGGGTTATAGCAATCAGCCCCAGCATTTT. Amino acid sequence: CASKPLQGYSNQPQHF.

The chain uses TRBV12-5 and TRBJ2-1; 11 bases align to TRBD2. The CDR3 contains 16 residues. Germline CDR1 reads LGHNT; CDR2 reads FRNRAP. J gave up 5 bases and V 3 bases, and 6 bases lay outside the gene matches. The DNA for the CDR3 is TGTGCTAGTGGTTTAGAGGGGACTAGCGGAAACAATGAGCAGTTCTTC. It encodes CASGLEGTSGNNEQFF.

This rearrangement joins TRBV30 to TRBJ2-7; tentatively, D is TRBD1 or TRBD2 (5 bases each). Trimming left V 3 bases short and J 9 bases short, with 15 bases between. The V gene's germline CDR1 is GTSNPN and CDR2 SVGIG (reference sequence). There are 12 residues in the CDR3. Here the CDR3 reads CAWSTPGRPQYF. CDR3 nucleotides: TGTGCCTGGAGCACGCCGGGACGGCCGCAGTACTTC.

The chain recombines TRBV7-9 with TRBJ1-2; 12 bases map to TRBD1. V lost 3 bases to trimming and J lost 5 bases; unmatched junction nucleotides: 4. The CDR3 has 15 residues. Germline loops: CDR1 SEHNR, CDR2 FQNEAQ (reference sequence). The CDR3 sequence is CASSFRDRGPYGYTF. The CDR3 DNA follows: TGTGCCAGCAGCTTCCGGGACAGGGGGCCTTATGGCTACACCTTC. Drawing the rest from reference TRBV7-9 and TRBJ1-2, the complete variable domain is DTGVSQNPRHKITKRGQNVTFRCDPISEHNRLYWYRQTLGQGPEFLTYFQNEAQLEKSRLLSDRFSAERPKGSFSTLEIQRTEQGDSAMYLCASSFRDRGPYGYTFGSGTRLTVV.

This rearrangement joins TRBV27 to TRBJ2-7, with a tentative D call TRBD1 (6 bases). The V gene's germline CDR1 is MNHEY and CDR2 SMNVEV (reference sequence). This CDR3 has 16 residues. The V gene lost 5 bases and the J gene lost 0 bases, with 17 bases spanning the gap. The CDR3 DNA is TGTGCCAGCAGTAGCCTTGGACAGACCCTCTCCTACGAGCAGTACTTC. Protein product: CASSSLGQTLSYEQYF.

The chain combines TRBV5-1 with TRBJ2-4; 9 bases fit TRBD1. J lost 5 bases, V lost 5 bases, and 11 bases had no gene match. Germline V CDR1 and CDR2: SGHRS, YFSETQ. This CDR3 is 16 amino acids long. The CDR3 region has the DNA TGCGCCAGCAGGGGAGGCACAGGGGGCAGGGAAAACATTCAGTACTTC. Residues: CASRGGTGGRENIQYF.

The CDR3 region has the DNA TGTGCCAGCAGTGCCACCGGGGCCATGATGAACACTGAAGCTTTCTTT. It translates to CASSATGAMMNTEAFF. J is TRBJ1-1 and V is TRBV27; D is perhaps TRBD1 (5 bases). The CDR3 has 16 amino acids. Germline CDR1 MNHEY, CDR2 SMNVEV (reference sequence). Trimming stripped 5 bases from V and 0 bases from J, with 16 bases between.

This clone came up once. The chain employs TRBV6-6 and TRBJ2-2; 12 nucleotides match TRBD2. V shed 5 bases and J 4 bases; nucleotides not matched to a gene: 2. Germline CDR1 is MNHNY and CDR2 is SVGAGI (reference sequence). The CDR3 covers 15 residues. The CDR3 region is CASSPTSGGTGELFF. The CDR3 DNA reads TGTGCCAGCAGTCCGACTAGCGGGGGCACCGGGGAGCTGTTTTTT.

V is TRBV6-5 and J is TRBJ1-1, with D perhaps TRBD1 (6 bases). Looked up from germline, CDR1 is MNHEY and CDR2 is SVGAGI. The CDR3 runs to 14 residues. The V end lost 8 bases, the J end lost 9 bases, and 22 bases lay between the germline ends. The DNA for the CDR3 is TGTGCCAGCGGGAACAGGGTCCGCGATAGACAAGCTTTCTTT. Protein product: CASGNRVRDRQAFF.

The chain uses TRBV6-6 and TRBJ2-7; TRBD1 matches 7 bases. CDR1 is MNHNY, CDR2 SVGAGI, per germline (reference sequence). This CDR3 has 13 residues. V lost 6 bases and J lost 7; bases outside the gene matches: 9. CDR3 coding DNA: TGTGCCAGCAGCACCGGGACAGAGAGGGAGCAGTACTTC. It encodes CASSTGTEREQYF.

The V and J genes are TRBV15 and TRBJ2-3; the D call may be TRBD1 or TRBD2 (5 bases each). V dropped 4 bases and J dropped 11 bases, with 22 bases sitting between them. This CDR3 is 15 amino acids long. Germline lookup yields CDR1 LNHNV and CDR2 YYDKDF (reference sequence). CDR3 sequence reads: CATSTSPRDGGMQYF. DNA of the CDR3: TGTGCCACCAGCACTTCCCCCCGGGACGGAGGTATGCAGTATTTT. Looking up the rest from reference TRBV15 and TRBJ2-3 gives the full variable domain: DAMVIQNPRYQVTQFGKPVTLSCSQTLNHNVMYWYQQKSSQAPKLLFHYYDKDFNNEADTPDNFQSRRPNTSFCFLDIRSPGLGDTAMYLCATSTSPRDGGMQYFGPGTRLTVL.